The next 22 T cell receptor beta chains were all read from a single sample in a study of cytomegalovirus exposure and HLA in healthy donors. In the PCR, 60 Vbeta and 13 Jbeta primers were used. The data were produced by immunoSEQ multiplex PCR, yet TCRdb's version contains in-frame clones alone and is incomplete. The table includes roughly 200,000 clones, about 80% detected once. The specimen sequenced was PBMCs. The receptors derive from a man aged 55-75 years in good health and CMV-seronegative.

The V call is TRBV29-1, the J call TRBJ2-5, with TRBD1 identical over 8 bases. Trimming took 5 bases from V and 5 from J; bases not matched to a gene: 7. The CDR3 is 13 amino acids. Germline loops: CDR1 SQVTM, CDR2 ANQGSEA. The CDR3 protein is CSVTRTGSETQYF. DNA of the CDR3: TGCAGCGTTACCCGGACAGGGTCGGAGACCCAGTACTTC. The full variable domain, in which reference TRBV29-1 and TRBJ2-5 provide the parts outside the CDR3, is SAVISQKPSRDICQRGTSLTIQCQVDSQVTMMFWYRQQPGQSLTLIATANQGSEATYESGFVIDKFPISRPNLTFSTLTVSNMSPEDSSIYLCSVTRTGSETQYFGPGTRLLVL.

The CDR3 DNA reads TGTGCCAGCAGCTCCAGGGTAGGCTCGGGGGACAATGAGCAGTTCTTC. It specifies CASSSRVGSGDNEQFF. The chain has TRBV13 and TRBJ2-1; D may be TRBD2 (6 bases). V was cut by 4 bases and J by 5 bases, with 18 bases left in between. Germline V lookup: CDR1 PRHDT, CDR2 FYEKMQ (reference sequence). The length of the CDR3 is 16 residues.

The chain couples TRBV6-1 to TRBJ2-4, with 7 bases fitting TRBD1. The CDR3 has 16 amino acids. V was clipped by 5 bases and J by 0 bases; unmatched bases: 7. In germline, CDR1 is MNHNS, CDR2 SASEGT. In DNA, the CDR3 is TGTGCCAGCAGTCAAGAGGGACAGTTAGCCAAAAACATTCAGTACTTC. Amino acid sequence: CASSQEGQLAKNIQYF.

CDR3 DNA: TGTGCCAGCAGCTTCGGGACATATGAAAAACTGTTTTTT. Translated, it gives CASSFGTYEKLFF. The chain carries TRBV5-6 and TRBJ1-4; D is perhaps TRBD1 (6 bases). Germline values: CDR1 SGHDT, CDR2 YYEEEE. V lost 2 bases, J lost 6 bases, and 8 bases lay in between. CDR3 length: 13 amino acids.

The J gene is TRBJ2-1, the V gene TRBV18; 11 positions match TRBD1. Per germline, CDR1 KGHSH and CDR2 LQKENI. This CDR3 contains 18 residues. With V trimmed by 5 bases and J by 3 bases, 12 bases remained unmatched. CDR3 DNA sequence: TGTGCCAGCTCATCTAGGCCTACCGGGACAGGGGGCTACAATGAGCAGTTCTTC. It codes for CASSSRPTGTGGYNEQFF.

This sequence joins TRBV6-6 and TRBJ2-3; 9 nucleotides agree with TRBD1. The trim removed 5 bases at V and 3 bases at J, leaving 6 bases unmatched. Germline loops: CDR1 MNHNY, CDR2 SVGAGI (reference sequence). The CDR3 spans 15 residues. CDR3 DNA: TGTGCCAGCAGTCTACAGGGGGCGCGTACAGATACGCAGTATTTT. This gives the protein CASSLQGARTDTQYF.

This rearrangement joins TRBV7-7 to TRBJ2-5; D is possibly TRBD2 (5 bases). Germline values: CDR1 SSHAT, CDR2 FNYEAQ (reference sequence). This CDR3 region has 14 residues. V gave up 2 bases and J gave up 3 bases, with 10 bases separating them. The CDR3 DNA sequence: TGTGCCAGCAGCTTAAGGAGGCAGGAAGAGACCCAGTACTTC. It codes for CASSLRRQEETQYF.

Concerning this clone itself: Compared with germline, one end of the junction differs, possibly owing to a read error. The chain uses TRBV2 and TRBJ1-5, with 8 positions matching TRBD1. There are 14 residues in the CDR3. The germline V gene encodes CDR1 SNHLY and CDR2 FYNNEI. The CDR3 loop is CASSQGAGNQPQNF. CDR3 in DNA: TGTGCCAGCAGTCAGGGGGCTGGCAATCAGCCCCAGAATTTT. The full variable domain, completed using reference TRBV2 and TRBJ1-5, is EPEVTQTPSHQVTQMGQEVILRCVPISNHLYFYWYRQILGQKVEFLVSFYNNEISEKSEIFDDQFSVERPDGSNFTLKIRSTKLEDSAMYFCASSQGAGNQPQNFGDGTRLSIL.

Here the CDR3 reads CASSVIGETQYF. The CDR3, as DNA: TGTGCCAGCAGCGTAATCGGAGAGACCCAGTACTTC. This chain joins TRBV7-8 and TRBJ2-5; D not resolved. The V gene lost 5 bases and the J gene lost 4 bases, with 8 bases spanning the gap. There are 12 residues in the CDR3. Germline V gene sequence: CDR1 SGHVS, CDR2 FQNEAQ.

The table lists this clone with a few counts. The chain employs TRBV2 and TRBJ2-7, with D perhaps matching TRBD1 (7 bases). The length of the CDR3 is 15 residues. Trimming took off 4 bases at V and 5 bases at J, with 18 bases between the two ends. The V gene's germline CDR1 is SNHLY and CDR2 FYNNEI. CDR3 sequence (DNA): TGTGCCAGCAGTGTTGGTCAGGGGGGCCAGGACGAGCAGTACTTC. Translated: CASSVGQGGQDEQYF. Full variable domain (missing parts from reference TRBV2 and TRBJ2-7): EPEVTQTPSHQVTQMGQEVILRCVPISNHLYFYWYRQILGQKVEFLVSFYNNEISEKSEIFDDQFSVERPDGSNFTLKIRSTKLEDSAMYFCASSVGQGGQDEQYFGPGTRLTVT.

This rearrangement joins TRBV4-2 to TRBJ2-7; 10 bases are a match to TRBD1. V trimming: 0 bases; J trimming: 7 bases; junction bases outside the gene matches: 3. The CDR3 is 14 amino acids. Germline CDR1 and CDR2: LGHNA and YNFKEQ. CDR3 sequence: CASSQEGDRGEQYF. CDR3 sequence (DNA): TGTGCCAGCAGCCAAGAAGGGGACAGGGGAGAGCAGTACTTC.

The chain carries TRBV11-2 and TRBJ2-7; 7 bases align to TRBD1. The ends lost 10 bases at V and 5 bases at J; junction bases unmatched: 11. The CDR3 length is 13 residues. From germline, CDR1 is SGHAT and CDR2 FQNNGV. The CDR3 DNA reads as TGTGCCACCACCCAGGGGGATTCGAACGAGCAGTACTTC. Protein sequence: CATTQGDSNEQYF.

To note about this clone: Compared with germline, one end of the junction differs, possibly owing to a read error. The rearrangement joins TRBV12-5 to TRBJ1-2; D not resolved. CDR1 and CDR2 from the germline V gene are LGHNT and FRNRAP. The CDR3 covers 14 residues. Here the CDR3 reads CASGLVPNDYGYPF. CDR3 in DNA: TGTGCTAGTGGTTTGGTACCTAATGACTATGGCTACCCCTTC.

The J gene is TRBJ1-3, the V gene TRBV2; no firm D call. The CDR3 has 15 amino acids. V was trimmed by 6 bases and J by 4 bases, leaving 16 bases between them. Germline lookup yields CDR1 SNHLY and CDR2 FYNNEI. In DNA form, the CDR3 reads TGTGCCAGCAGAGCCCGAGGGCTGGCGGGAAACACCATATATTTT. Protein sequence: CASRARGLAGNTIYF.

CDR3 amino acids: CASSPGQGARGTEAFF. The CDR3, as DNA: TGTGCCAGCAGCCCCGGACAGGGGGCGAGAGGGACTGAAGCTTTCTTT. The chain has TRBV5-6 and TRBJ1-1; TRBD1 matches 11 bases. This CDR3 contains 16 residues. Germline values: CDR1 SGHDT, CDR2 YYEEEE. With 4 bases clipped from V and 5 bases from J, the junction kept 10 bases outside the gene matches.

The chain links TRBV18 to TRBJ2-1; 7 nucleotides match TRBD2. Per the germline V gene, CDR1 is KGHSH and CDR2 is LQKENI. The V gene end was trimmed by 3 bases and the J gene end by 7 bases; junction bases not matched to a gene: 6. The CDR3 extends over 14 amino acids. The CDR3 nucleotides are TGTGCCAGCTCACCTCAAGGTAGCGGGAATGAGCAGTTCTTC. Protein product: CASSPQGSGNEQFF.

The chain joins TRBV27 to TRBJ2-2, with TRBD2 matching 10 bases. Germline CDR1 and CDR2: MNHEY and SMNVEV (reference sequence). After removal of 6 bases from V and 5 bases from J, the junction contained 9 bases not matched to a gene. The CDR3 consists of 16 residues. CDR3 region: CASSRSSGSFTGELFF. The CDR3 DNA reads as TGTGCCAGCAGCCGTTCTAGCGGGAGTTTTACCGGGGAGCTGTTTTTT.

In this sample, this clone turned up a few times. The chain has TRBV6-1 and TRBJ2-2, with TRBD2 identical over 10 bases. CDR3 size: 15 residues. The germline gives CDR1 MNHNS, CDR2 SASEGT. The ends lost 8 bases at V and 5 bases at J; junction bases unmatched: 8. This chain's CDR3 is CASGRAGGGTGELFF. The CDR3 coding sequence is TGTGCCAGCGGACGAGCGGGGGGGGGAACCGGGGAGCTGTTTTTT.

CDR3 sequence: CASGLSRENRGRLSNSPLHF. CDR3 DNA sequence: TGTGCTAGTGGTTTGTCCAGGGAAAATAGAGGTCGTCTTAGTAATTCACCCCTCCACTTT. The rearrangement links TRBV12-5 to TRBJ1-6, with D possibly TRBD1 on 5 matching bases. The germline V and J ends were trimmed by 2 bases and 6 bases, with 26 bases remaining between them. This CDR3 is 20 amino acids long. Germline V gene sequence: CDR1 LGHNT, CDR2 FRNRAP.

J is TRBJ1-3 and V is TRBV5-6; weak D call: TRBD1 (6 bases). The CDR3 extends over 16 amino acids. The V gene's germline CDR1 is SGHDT and CDR2 YYEEEE. V was trimmed by 1 base and J by 7 bases, leaving 18 bases between them. As DNA, the CDR3 is TGTGCCAGCAGCTTGACAGGGAGTTCTATCAGGAACACCATATATTTT. The encoded protein is CASSLTGSSIRNTIYF.

This clone was seen a few times. The chain links TRBV6-6 to TRBJ1-1; 8 positions match TRBD1. V trimming: 6 bases; J trimming: 7 bases; junction bases outside the gene matches: 7. Germline V gives CDR1 MNHNY, CDR2 SVGAGI (reference sequence). The CDR3 extends over 13 amino acids. DNA for the CDR3: TGTGCCAGCAGGAAGGACAGGGATGTTGAAGCTTTCTTT. Translation gives CASRKDRDVEAFF.

The chain uses TRBV5-1 and TRBJ2-1; 7 bases fit TRBD1. J was trimmed by 2 bases and V by 4 bases; bases with no gene match: 15. This CDR3 spans 18 amino acids. CDR1 SGHRS and CDR2 YFSETQ come from the germline V gene. The CDR3 region is CASSGNDGTEAPYNEQFF. The CDR3 DNA reads as TGCGCCAGCAGCGGGAACGACGGGACAGAAGCCCCCTACAATGAGCAGTTCTTC. The whole variable domain, filled in from reference TRBV5-1 and TRBJ2-1, reads KAGVTQTPRYLIKTRGQQVTLSCSPISGHRSVSWYQQTPGQGLQFLFEYFSETQRNKGNFPGRFSGRQFSNSRSEMNVSTLELGDSALYLCASSGNDGTEAPYNEQFFGPGTRLTVL.